The subject of this entry is one T cell receptor (beta chain). This clone's antigen is unknown. Base-call qualities are not available, and no considerably larger clone is one nucleotide away. The sample originates from a study of blood T cell repertoires in COVID-19 (dated by TCRdb to about 2020). Concerning the study at large: Collaborator samples came from the United States, Italy and Spain and covered acute and convalescent phases of COVID-19. Nearly every sample came with metadata listing a de-identified subject ID, COVID-19 status, age in years and sex. The repertoires were made available in a free public database intended to serve as a resource for research on the immune response to SARS-CoV-2. Where available, HLA class I and class II types were taken from metadata supplied by the sample provider and were not determined by assay-based typing. Samples were obtained from the ongoing ImmuneRACE study (first 160 participants) and from 1,000 to 1,500 subjects provided by 6 global collaborators. Deeply sampled blood TCRbeta repertoires from subjects exposed to, actively infected with, or recovered from COVID-19 were included in the dataset. The material from the prospective study consisted of cDNA or gDNA derived from T cells, B-cell-depleted T cells, or PBMCs.

Spanning cysteine to phenylalanine, the CDR3 consists of 12 amino acids. Only the CDR3 region is kept as DNA, spanning 36 bases read in frame from base 1. V drops 3 bases and J drops 4 bases, leaving 6 bases in between. Participants in the prospective study were enrolled through a virtual design, were aged roughly 18 to 90 years, and lived in 20 to 30 United States geographic areas. To assign participants to cohorts, the prospective study relied on clinical history that participants themselves reported in a screening survey and a study questionnaire. For ImmuneRACE Cohort 3, a participant was defined as recovered based on two consecutive negative NP/OP PCR tests, clearance by a healthcare professional, or resolution of symptoms. Each participant in the prospective study had whole blood, serum and a nasopharyngeal or oropharyngeal swab collected by mobile phlebotomists. Additional blood draws and questionnaires over an approximately two-month period could optionally be provided by prospective study participants. Before DNA extraction, blood samples from the prospective study were shipped at room temperature or frozen.

The paper as a whole reports these results and caveats: The amount of clinical and demographic metadata varied by source and participant and was provided uncurated.

The immunoSEQ Assay, a bias-controlled multiplex PCR, was used to amplify TCRbeta CDR3 regions from genomic DNA. As for the authors' bioinformatics: Nucleated cell counts per sample were estimated from amplification of reference gene primers within the assay. Sequence reads were collapsed and filtered to measure the absolute abundance of every unique TCRbeta CDR3 rearrangement. Productive Simpson clonality was computed per sample as the square root of Simpson's diversity index over productive rearrangements. TCRdb took over this immuneACCESS table, retaining in-frame rearrangements with V and J assigned. Such tables are incomplete; in checked studies, under half of the missing clones stem from an unresolved V gene, and the remainder is unexplained. The DNA gave D and trimming, while V, J and clone size come from that table. The sample table lists around 250,000 clones, under 90% of them with a count of one. Clones ranked in the top ten supply around a sixth of the sample.

This clonotype originated in a man aged 18 to 35 who had recovered from COVID-19. The sequenced sample consisted of PBMCs or T cells enriched from blood (not recorded which). This chain joins TRBV12-3 or TRBV12-4 to TRBJ2-5; no confident D gene assignment can be made. The nucleotide sequence is given as TGTGCCAGCAGTTTGCTAGTAGAGACCCAGTACTTC. It translates as CASSLLVETQYF.